This record covers a single T cell receptor beta chain. This CDR3 region has 14 residues. Germline trimming cut 10 bases from V and 5 bases from J; bases unmatched to any gene: 7. CDR1 and CDR2 (germline): ENHRY, SYGVKD. A second about 7 to 11 cycle PCR used barcoded and J-beta primers. Sequencing yielded, for each sample, at least 2.5 million paired-end reads carrying CDR3. TCRdb reanalysed the 5' RACE reads using MiXCR and keeps one entry per CDR3 protein. Of more than 800,000 distinct CDR3 sequences detected, under 45% appear once; the ten largest clones hold about 20%. The data belong to a study of blood T cells in healthy people across ages. Study overall: Per two T cells, template switching captured roughly one barcoded beta molecule.

Peripheral blood from each donor was collected in a volume of 9.5 to 10 milliliters. The sequence was collected from a woman aged 60-75 years in good health. The V call is TRBV10-3, the J call TRBJ1-6; 8 positions agree with TRBD1. Sequencing was performed on blood. CDR3 region: CASTGTGNNSPLHF. The CDR3 nucleotides read TGTGCCAGCACTGGGACAGGCAATAATTCACCCCTCCACTTT.